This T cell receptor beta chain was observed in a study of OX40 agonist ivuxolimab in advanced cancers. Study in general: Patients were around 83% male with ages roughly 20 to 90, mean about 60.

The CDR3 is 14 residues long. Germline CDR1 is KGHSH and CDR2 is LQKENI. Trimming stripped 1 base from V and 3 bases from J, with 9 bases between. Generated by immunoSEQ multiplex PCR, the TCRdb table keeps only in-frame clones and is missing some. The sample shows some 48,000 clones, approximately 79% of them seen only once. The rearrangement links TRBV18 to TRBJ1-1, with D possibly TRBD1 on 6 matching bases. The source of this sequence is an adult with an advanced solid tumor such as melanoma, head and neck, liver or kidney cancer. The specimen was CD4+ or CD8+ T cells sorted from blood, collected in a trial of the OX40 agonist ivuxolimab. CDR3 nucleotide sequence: TGTGCCAGCTCACCACGTCAGGGGTACACTGAAGCTTTCTTT. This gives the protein CASSPRQGYTEAFF.